These 19 T cell receptor beta chains originate from one sample sequenced in a study of identifying expanded T cells in peripheral blood. Clones were sequenced by immunoSEQ multiplex PCR, and TCRdb holds only the in-frame ones, with some missing. Here the sample spans 50,000 to 65,000 clones, under 85% being singletons. Sequencing input: blood. The origin of the receptors is a person between 18 and 75 years old in good health.

This clone was found a few times. V gene TRBV5-5 combines with J gene TRBJ2-2; 9 bases line up with TRBD2. Germline CDR1 and CDR2: SGHKS and YYEKEE (reference sequence). The J segment lost 1 base and the V segment lost 4 bases, leaving 14 bases of the junction unmatched. The CDR3 sequence is 19 residues long. The CDR3 bases are TGTGCCAGCAGCCGCGAGGAGGCGAGCGGGAGGCTGAACACCGGGGAGCTGTTTTTT. It encodes CASSREEASGRLNTGELFF.

This chain links TRBV12-5 with TRBJ1-1; the D is unclear. From germline, CDR1 is LGHNT and CDR2 FRNRAP. Deletions cut 5 bases from V and 1 base from J, with 14 bases between. This CDR3 contains 15 residues. CDR3 sequence (DNA): TGTGCTAGTGGTACTTGGACGGGTGGGAACACTGAAGCTTTCTTT. Its translation: CASGTWTGGNTEAFF.

This clone was counted only a few times. The sample carries other DNA sequences with the same CDR3. This rearrangement joins TRBV6-5 to TRBJ1-2; 10 positions agree with TRBD1. Germline CDR1 reads MNHEY; CDR2 reads SVGAGI. The CDR3 has 16 amino acids. The junction had 2 bases not matched to a gene; V was cut back by 0 bases and J by 1 base. CDR3 in DNA: TGTGCCAGCAGTTACTCAAGGACAGGGGGTAACTATGGCTACACCTTC. This encodes CASSYSRTGGNYGYTF.

The gene calls are TRBV6-1 and TRBJ1-5; 10 nucleotides match TRBD1. Germline trimming cut 6 bases from V and 5 bases from J; bases unmatched to any gene: 7. The germline V gene has CDR1 MNHNS and CDR2 SASEGT. The CDR3 length is 15 residues. The CDR3 loop reads CASRELGTGDQPQHF. The CDR3 DNA is TGTGCCAGCAGAGAGCTTGGGACAGGGGATCAGCCCCAGCATTTT.

The chain is built from TRBV29-1 and TRBJ2-1; D is possibly TRBD1 (6 bases). Germline CDR1 reads SQVTM; CDR2 reads ANQGSEA. Between the trimmed V and J ends, which lost 6 bases and 11 bases, there was a span of 17 bases. CDR3 length equals 12 residues. The CDR3 DNA follows: TGCAGCGTCCTGGGACATTCCCCCAAGCAGTTCTTC. Amino acids: CSVLGHSPKQFF.

The rearrangement joins TRBV7-9 to TRBJ2-7; 10 nucleotides align to TRBD1. The CDR3 is made up of 14 amino acids. V shed 5 bases, J shed 4 bases, and the junction held 5 bases outside the gene matches. Germline lookup yields CDR1 SEHNR and CDR2 FQNEAQ (reference sequence). The CDR3, as DNA: TGTGCCAGCAGCGGACAGGGGGTACGGTACGAGCAGTACTTC. It translates to CASSGQGVRYEQYF. Looking up the rest from reference TRBV7-9 and TRBJ2-7 gives the full variable domain: DTGVSQNPRHKITKRGQNVTFRCDPISEHNRLYWYRQTLGQGPEFLTYFQNEAQLEKSRLLSDRFSAERPKGSFSTLEIQRTEQGDSAMYLCASSGQGVRYEQYFGPGTRLTVT.

The rearrangement joins TRBV18 to TRBJ1-1; 9 bases line up with TRBD1. CDR3 length equals 15 residues. Trimming at V came to 6 bases and at J to 2 bases, leaving 7 bases not matched to a gene. Per germline, CDR1 KGHSH and CDR2 LQKENI. CDR3 in amino acids: CASSLQTGGNTEAFF. CDR3 DNA: TGTGCCAGCTCTCTTCAGACAGGGGGAAACACTGAAGCTTTCTTT.

The rearrangement joins TRBV5-4 to TRBJ1-2, with D possibly matching TRBD1 (6 bases). Trimming pared 4 bases from V and 4 bases from J, leaving 20 bases between. Germline CDR1 SGHNT, CDR2 YYREEE (reference sequence). The CDR3 is made up of 16 amino acids. The CDR3 bases are TGTGCCAGCAGCGCCGTCGAGGCAGGGGAGTTCTATGGCTACACCTTC. As protein: CASSAVEAGEFYGYTF. The full variable domain, rest sourced from reference TRBV5-4 and TRBJ1-2, is ETGVTQSPTHLIKTRGQQVTLRCSSQSGHNTVSWYQQALGQGPQFIFQYYREEENGRGNFPPRFSGLQFPNYSSELNVNALELDDSALYLCASSAVEAGEFYGYTFGSGTRLTVV.

The chain has TRBV11-3 and TRBJ2-5; 7 bases are shared with TRBD2. J gave up 1 base and V 4 bases, and 9 bases lay outside the gene matches. This CDR3 region has 16 residues. Looked up from germline, CDR1 is SGHNT and CDR2 is YENEEA. The CDR3 region is CASSSSAGRTQETQYF. The CDR3 region has the DNA TGTGCCAGCAGCTCCTCAGCGGGGCGGACCCAAGAGACCCAGTACTTC.

This rearrangement joins TRBV9 to TRBJ2-7; possible D gene TRBD1, 6 bases. The CDR3 covers 14 residues. Germline assignment: CDR1 SGDLS and CDR2 YYNGEE. With 4 bases removed from V and 1 base from J, the gap between germline ends came to 12 bases. The chain's CDR3 is CASSRRDISYEQYF. In nucleotides, the CDR3 is TGTGCCAGCAGCCGCCGGGACATTTCCTACGAGCAGTACTTC.

This clone has a single count. The J gene is TRBJ2-3, the V gene TRBV4-2; the match to TRBD2 covers 10 bases. Germline V gene data show CDR1 as LGHNA and CDR2 as YNFKEQ. V lost 0 bases and J lost 6; bases outside the gene matches: 6. CDR3 length equals 16 residues. The CDR3 coding sequence is TGTGCCAGCAGCCAAGAGAGCGGGGGGGCCCAGGATACGCAGTATTTT. It is translated as CASSQESGGAQDTQYF.

The CDR3 region is CASSIEALASGGPVYAAKNIQYF. CDR3 sequence (DNA): TGTGCCAGTAGTATAGAGGCGCTGGCTAGCGGAGGTCCCGTATATGCCGCCAAAAACATTCAGTACTTC. The chain links TRBV19 to TRBJ2-4; 7 nucleotides match TRBD2. The CDR3 contains 23 residues. Germline assignment: CDR1 LNHDA and CDR2 SQIVND (reference sequence). The trim removed 0 bases at V and 1 base at J, leaving 24 bases unmatched.

The V call is TRBV7-2, the J call TRBJ1-2; TRBD1 is a possible D gene (6 bases). Trimming shortened V by 3 bases and J by 6 bases, and 14 bases separated the two germline ends. The CDR3 sequence is 14 residues long. Looked up from germline, CDR1 is SGHTA and CDR2 is FQGNSA. The DNA for the CDR3 is TGTGCCAGCAGCTTCGCAGGGGCGGGGAATGGCTACACCTTC. Translation gives CASSFAGAGNGYTF. Drawing the rest from reference TRBV7-2 and TRBJ1-2, the complete variable domain is GAGVSQSPSNKVTEKGKDVELRCDPISGHTALYWYRQSLGQGLEFLIYFQGNSAPDKSGLPSDRFSAERTGGSVSTLTIQRTQQEDSAVYLCASSFAGAGNGYTFGSGTRLTVV.

V is TRBV27 and J is TRBJ2-2; 7 bases line up with TRBD1. Germline V gene lookup returns CDR1 MNHEY and CDR2 SMNVEV (reference sequence). J gave up 7 bases and V 0 bases, and 5 bases lay outside the gene matches. The CDR3 spans 15 residues. The CDR3 spells CASSLSTGVHGELFF. The DNA of the CDR3 is TGTGCCAGCAGTTTATCAACAGGGGTTCACGGGGAGCTGTTTTTT.

The V and J genes are TRBV2 and TRBJ1-2; 7 nucleotides match TRBD1. The CDR3 totals 13 residues. Germline V CDR1 and CDR2: SNHLY, FYNNEI. The V segment lost 2 bases and the J segment 4 bases; nucleotides outside the gene matches: 1. The CDR3: CASSETGAYGYTF. The CDR3 DNA reads TGTGCCAGCAGTGAAACAGGGGCCTATGGCTACACCTTC. Combining the CDR3 with reference TRBV2 and TRBJ1-2 gives the whole variable domain EPEVTQTPSHQVTQMGQEVILRCVPISNHLYFYWYRQILGQKVEFLVSFYNNEISEKSEIFDDQFSVERPDGSNFTLKIRSTKLEDSAMYFCASSETGAYGYTFGSGTRLTVV.

Concerning this clone itself: A junction boundary mismatches the germline segment, possibly from a read error. The chain links TRBV5-6 to TRBJ2-1; TRBD1 matches at 9 bases. Germline V gene lookup returns CDR1 SGHDT and CDR2 YYEEEE. CDR3 length: 12 amino acids. CDR3 nucleotide sequence: TGTGCCAGCAGCCGGGACAGGGCCGTCCCCCTCTTC. This gives the protein CASSRDRAVPLF.

V usage is TRBV20-1 and J usage is TRBJ2-3; TRBD2 aligns across 13 bases. This CDR3 has 11 amino acids. V was pared by 7 bases and J by 10 bases, with 2 bases of the junction left unmatched. Germline V gene sequence: CDR1 DFQATT, CDR2 SNEGSKA (reference sequence). The CDR3 is CSVLAGGPQYF. For the CDR3, the DNA is TGCAGTGTACTAGCGGGAGGGCCGCAGTATTTT.

V usage is TRBV6-6 and J usage is TRBJ1-3; D gene ambiguous. The CDR3 has 14 amino acids. V was shortened by 6 bases and J by 2 bases, with 11 bases between the two germline ends. Germline V gene sequence: CDR1 MNHNY, CDR2 SVGAGI (reference sequence). The DNA for the CDR3 is TGTGCCAGCAGCCGCTCAAGTACTGGAAACACCATATATTTT. Protein product: CASSRSSTGNTIYF.

This chain joins TRBV27 and TRBJ2-7; D may be TRBD1 (6 bases). V was trimmed by 0 bases and J by 8 bases, leaving 17 bases between them. This CDR3 comprises 15 residues. CDR1 is MNHEY and CDR2 is SMNVEV in the germline V gene (reference sequence). CDR3: CASSLSIGQSFKQYF. CDR3 sequence (DNA): TGTGCCAGCAGTTTATCGATTGGACAGTCTTTTAAGCAGTACTTC.